The rows below give T cell receptor beta chains drawn from one sample of a study of T cell responses to AZD1222 COVID-19 vaccine. Sequenced by immunoSEQ multiplex PCR; TCRdb stores in-frame clones only, minus some. The sample consists of over 110,000 clones, 85% to 95% of them appearing once. This specimen was peripheral blood, taken on day 0 of AZD1222 vaccination. These TCRs come from an adult in good health. The CDR3 runs from the conserved cysteine through the conserved F or W. The order of the fields is CDR3 DNA, CDR3 protein, D gene, V gene, J gene, clone size. A D gene is named only where the DNA matches it firmly. Some rows mark clone size as missing; the rest say once, few, many or name a class of expanded clone.

DNA: TGTGCCAGCAGCTTGGTCCGGGACAGCGACATCCCAGATACGCAGTATTTT
CDR3: CASSLVRDSDIPDTQYF
D: TRBD1
V: TRBV5-6
J: TRBJ2-3
size: NA

DNA: TGTGCCAGCAGTGAAACTTTAAACTATGGCTACACCTTC
CDR3: CASSETLNYGYTF
D: NA
V: TRBV2
J: TRBJ1-2
size: NA

DNA: TGTGCCAGCACGCGGGGTGACGGGATGAACACTGAAGCTTTCTTT
CDR3: CASTRGDGMNTEAFF
D: NA
V: TRBV11-1
J: TRBJ1-1
size: few

DNA: TGTGCCAGCAGCCGCCGAACATCCCGGGAGCAGTACTTC
CDR3: CASSRRTSREQYF
D: NA
V: TRBV21-1
J: TRBJ2-7
size: NA

DNA: TGTGCTAGTGGTTTGGCCGGGGCGCCCCAGCATTTT
CDR3: CASGLAGAPQHF
D: NA
V: TRBV12-5
J: TRBJ1-5
size: NA

DNA: TGTGCCAGCAGCTTGACTACTGAAGCTTTCTTT
CDR3: CASSLTTEAFF
D: NA
V: TRBV7-9
J: TRBJ1-1
size: NA

DNA: TGTGCCAGCAGCTTGGACCTCGGGAGGGGAGGATACTATGGCTACACCTTC
CDR3: CASSLDLGRGGYYGYTF
D: NA
V: TRBV5-5
J: TRBJ1-2
size: NA

DNA: TGCGCCAGCAGCCAAATACAGCTTAGCAATGAGCAGTTCTTC
CDR3: CASSQIQLSNEQFF
D: NA
V: TRBV4-1
J: TRBJ2-1
size: NA

DNA: TGTGCCAGCAGTCTGACTAGTGGTTATGAGCAGTTCTTC
CDR3: CASSLTSGYEQFF
D: NA
V: TRBV27
J: TRBJ2-1
size: NA

DNA: TGTGCCAGCAGTTTTACCGGGAGCTATGGCTACACCTTC
CDR3: CASSFTGSYGYTF
D: NA
V: TRBV27
J: TRBJ1-2
size: NA

DNA: TGTGCCAGCAGCTTATCGGACGGGTGGAATCAGCCCCAGCATTTT
CDR3: CASSLSDGWNQPQHF
D: NA
V: TRBV7-6
J: TRBJ1-5
size: NA

DNA: TGTGCCAGCAGCTTGGCCAATAATGAAAAACTGTTTTTT
CDR3: CASSLANNEKLFF
D: NA
V: TRBV5-4
J: TRBJ1-4
size: NA